Reported below is one TCR beta chain. This sample is part of a study of T cells expressing NK-cell markers. TCRdb reprocessed the 5' RACE reads and keeps a single row for each CDR3 protein, giving no DNA. The repertoire shows 150,000 to 180,000 distinct CDR3 sequences; the top ten hold around a third. This CDR3 has 16 amino acids. The sequenced sample was blood T cells: a sorted CD56 or NKG2C T cell subset, CD4+ or CD8+ T cells, or bulk PBMC T cells (not recorded which). J is TRBJ2-5 and V is TRBV23-1; TCRdb names TRBD2, which stays unverified in the absence of DNA. TRBV23-1 is marked as an open reading frame, function uncertain. This TCR derives from a woman between 50 and 59 years old in good health. The CDR3 here is CASSQSSQGVGETQYF.